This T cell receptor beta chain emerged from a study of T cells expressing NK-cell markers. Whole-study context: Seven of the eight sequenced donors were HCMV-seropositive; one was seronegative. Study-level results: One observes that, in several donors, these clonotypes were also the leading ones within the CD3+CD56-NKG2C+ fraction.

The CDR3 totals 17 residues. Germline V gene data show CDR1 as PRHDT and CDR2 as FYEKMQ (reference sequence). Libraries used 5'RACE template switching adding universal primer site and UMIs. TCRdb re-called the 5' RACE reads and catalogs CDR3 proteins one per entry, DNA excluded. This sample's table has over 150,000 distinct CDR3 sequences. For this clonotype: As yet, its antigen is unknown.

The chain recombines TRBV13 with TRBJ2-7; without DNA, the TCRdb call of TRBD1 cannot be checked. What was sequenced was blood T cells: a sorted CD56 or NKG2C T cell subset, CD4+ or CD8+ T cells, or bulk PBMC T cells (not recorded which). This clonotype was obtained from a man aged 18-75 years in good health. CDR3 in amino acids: CASSPLNRDTHRHEQYF. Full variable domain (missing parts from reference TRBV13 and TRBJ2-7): AAGVIQSPRHLIKEKRETATLKCYPIPRHDTVYWYQQGPGQDPQFLISFYEKMQSDKGSIPDRFSAQQFSDYHSELNMSSLELGDSALYFCASSPLNRDTHRHEQYFGPGTRLTVT.